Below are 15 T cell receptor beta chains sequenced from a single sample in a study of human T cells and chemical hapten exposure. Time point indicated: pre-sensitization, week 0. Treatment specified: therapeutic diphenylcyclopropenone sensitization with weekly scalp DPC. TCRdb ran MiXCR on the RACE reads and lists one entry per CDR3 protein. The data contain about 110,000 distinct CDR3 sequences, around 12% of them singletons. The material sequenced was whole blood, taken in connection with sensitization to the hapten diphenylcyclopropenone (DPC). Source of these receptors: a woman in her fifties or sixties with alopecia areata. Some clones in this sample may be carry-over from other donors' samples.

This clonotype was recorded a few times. The CDR3 reads CASSKGVRDSPPGELFF. The CDR3 nucleotides are TGTGCCAGCAGCAAGGGCGTACGGGACAGCCCACCGGGGGAGCTGTTTTTT. The rearrangement links TRBV21-1 to TRBJ2-2; the DNA was not compared with TRBD1, the D call given in the table. TRBV21-1 is a recognized pseudogene. The CDR3 runs 17 residues.

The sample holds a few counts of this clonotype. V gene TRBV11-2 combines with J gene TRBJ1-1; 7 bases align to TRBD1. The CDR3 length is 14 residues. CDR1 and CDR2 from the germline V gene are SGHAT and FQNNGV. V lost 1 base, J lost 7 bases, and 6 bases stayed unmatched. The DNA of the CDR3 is TGTGCCAGCAGCTTAGCGACAGGGCCGGGTGAAGCTTTCTTT. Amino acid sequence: CASSLATGPGEAFF.

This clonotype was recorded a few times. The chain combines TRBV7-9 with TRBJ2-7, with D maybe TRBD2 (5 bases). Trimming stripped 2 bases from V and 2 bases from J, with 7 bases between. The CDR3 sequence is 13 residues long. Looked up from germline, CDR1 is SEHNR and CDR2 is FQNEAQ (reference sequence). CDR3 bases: TGTGCCAGCAGCTTAACGGGGACCTACGAGCAGTACTTC. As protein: CASSLTGTYEQYF.

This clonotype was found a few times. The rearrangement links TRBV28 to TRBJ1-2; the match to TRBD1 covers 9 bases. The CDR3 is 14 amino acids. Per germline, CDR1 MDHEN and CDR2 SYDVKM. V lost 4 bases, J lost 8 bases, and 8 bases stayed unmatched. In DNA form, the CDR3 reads TGTGCCAGCAGTTCCTTCCGGGACAGGGAGGGCTACACCTTC. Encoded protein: CASSSFRDREGYTF.

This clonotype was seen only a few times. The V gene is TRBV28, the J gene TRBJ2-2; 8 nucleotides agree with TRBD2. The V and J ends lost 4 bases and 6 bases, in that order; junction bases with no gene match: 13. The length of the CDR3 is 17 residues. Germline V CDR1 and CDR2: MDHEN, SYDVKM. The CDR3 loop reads CASSSPRAGAFSGELFF. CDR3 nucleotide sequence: TGTGCCAGCAGTTCTCCCCGAGCGGGAGCTTTTTCCGGGGAGCTGTTTTTT.

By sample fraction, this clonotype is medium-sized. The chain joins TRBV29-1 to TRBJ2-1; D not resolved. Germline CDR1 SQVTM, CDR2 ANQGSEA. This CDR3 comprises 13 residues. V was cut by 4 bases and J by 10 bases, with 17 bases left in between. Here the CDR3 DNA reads TGCAGCGTTGCGTCGGAGCTAGGCTGGGAGCAGTTCTTC. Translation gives CSVASELGWEQFF.

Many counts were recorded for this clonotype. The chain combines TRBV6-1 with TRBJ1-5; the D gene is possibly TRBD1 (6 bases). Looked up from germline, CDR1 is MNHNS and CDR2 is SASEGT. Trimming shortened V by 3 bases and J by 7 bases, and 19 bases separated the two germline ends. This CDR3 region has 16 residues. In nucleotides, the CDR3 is TGTGCCAGCAGTGATGCGGGGGGCCTCTTACCGCAGCCCCAGCATTTT. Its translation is CASSDAGGLLPQPQHF.

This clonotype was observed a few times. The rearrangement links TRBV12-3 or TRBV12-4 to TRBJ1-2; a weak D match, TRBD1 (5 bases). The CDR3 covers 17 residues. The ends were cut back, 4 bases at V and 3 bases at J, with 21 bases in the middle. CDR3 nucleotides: TGTGCCAGCAGTTGGGTAGGGGAAGTACGTGGAGACTATGGCTACACCTTC. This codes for CASSWVGEVRGDYGYTF.

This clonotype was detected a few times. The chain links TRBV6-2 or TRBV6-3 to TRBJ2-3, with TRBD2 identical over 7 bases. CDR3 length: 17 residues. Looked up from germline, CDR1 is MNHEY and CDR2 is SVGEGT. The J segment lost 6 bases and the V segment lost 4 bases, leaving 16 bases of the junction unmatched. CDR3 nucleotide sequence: TGTGCCAGCAGTTCCTCCCAGCGGGGAGCTCCTCAGGATACGCAGTATTTT. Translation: CASSSSQRGAPQDTQYF.

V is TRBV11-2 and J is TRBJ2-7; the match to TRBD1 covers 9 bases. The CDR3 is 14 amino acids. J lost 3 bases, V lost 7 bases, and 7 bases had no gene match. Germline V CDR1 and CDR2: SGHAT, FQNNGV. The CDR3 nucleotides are TGTGCCAGCACTTGGGGACAGGGCAACTACGAGCAGTACTTC. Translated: CASTWGQGNYEQYF.

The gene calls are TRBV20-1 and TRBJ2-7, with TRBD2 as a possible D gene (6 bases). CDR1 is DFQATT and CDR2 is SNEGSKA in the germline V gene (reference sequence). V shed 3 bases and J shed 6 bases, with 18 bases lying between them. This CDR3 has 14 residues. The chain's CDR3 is CSASSEGPRREQYF. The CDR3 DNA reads TGCAGTGCTAGCTCGGAGGGCCCTCGTCGCGAGCAGTACTTC.

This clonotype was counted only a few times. The CDR3 nucleotides read TGTGCCAGCAGTTCCGGGGTCGGGGGCGCGGATATCTTCACAGATACGCAGTATTTT. Protein sequence: CASSSGVGGADIFTDTQYF. The chain combines TRBV28 with TRBJ2-3; D is tentatively TRBD1 or TRBD2 (6 bases each). The germline V gene encodes CDR1 MDHEN and CDR2 SYDVKM. Trimming shortened V by 4 bases and J by 2 bases, and 25 bases separated the two germline ends. The CDR3 sequence is 19 residues long.

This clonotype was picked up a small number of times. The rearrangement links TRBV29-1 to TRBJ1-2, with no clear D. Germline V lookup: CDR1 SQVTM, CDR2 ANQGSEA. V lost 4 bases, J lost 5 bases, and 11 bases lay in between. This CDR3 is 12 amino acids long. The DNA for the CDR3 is TGCAGCGTTGCAGCAGAATCTTATGGCTACACCTTC. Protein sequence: CSVAAESYGYTF.

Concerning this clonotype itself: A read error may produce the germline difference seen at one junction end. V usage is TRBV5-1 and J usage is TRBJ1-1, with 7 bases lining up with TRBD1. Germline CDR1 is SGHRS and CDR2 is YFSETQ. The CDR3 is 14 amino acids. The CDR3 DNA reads TGCGTCAGCAGCAGACGACAGGGAGGAACTGAAGCTTTCTTT. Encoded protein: CVSSRRQGGTEAFF.

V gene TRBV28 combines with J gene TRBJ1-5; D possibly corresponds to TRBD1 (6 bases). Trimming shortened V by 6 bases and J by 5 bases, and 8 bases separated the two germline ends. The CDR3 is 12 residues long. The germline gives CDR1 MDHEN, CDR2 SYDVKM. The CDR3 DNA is TGTGCCAGCAGATCAGGGGATCAGCCCCAGCATTTT. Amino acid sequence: CASRSGDQPQHF.